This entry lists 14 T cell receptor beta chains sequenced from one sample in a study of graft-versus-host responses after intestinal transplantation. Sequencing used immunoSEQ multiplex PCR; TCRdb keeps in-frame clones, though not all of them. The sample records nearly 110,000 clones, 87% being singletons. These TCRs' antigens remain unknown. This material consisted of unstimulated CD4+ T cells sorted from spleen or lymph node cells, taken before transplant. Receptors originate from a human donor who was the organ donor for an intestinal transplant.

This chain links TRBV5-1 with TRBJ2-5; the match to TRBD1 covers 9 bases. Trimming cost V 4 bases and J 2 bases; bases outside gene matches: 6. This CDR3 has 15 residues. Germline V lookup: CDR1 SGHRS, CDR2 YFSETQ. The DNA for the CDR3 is TGCGCCAGCAGCATTGGGACAGGGTTACAAGAGACCCAGTACTTC. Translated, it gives CASSIGTGLQETQYF.

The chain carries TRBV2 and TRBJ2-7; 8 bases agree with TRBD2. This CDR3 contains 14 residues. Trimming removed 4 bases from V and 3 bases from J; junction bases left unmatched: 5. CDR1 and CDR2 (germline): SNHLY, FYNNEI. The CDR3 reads CASSGGGRLYEQYF. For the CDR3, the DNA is TGTGCCAGCAGTGGGGGCGGGAGGCTCTACGAGCAGTACTTC.

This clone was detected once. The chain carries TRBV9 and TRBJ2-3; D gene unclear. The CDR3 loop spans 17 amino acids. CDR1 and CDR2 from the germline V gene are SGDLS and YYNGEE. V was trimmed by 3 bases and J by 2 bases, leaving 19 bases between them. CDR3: CASSARNILSTTDTQYF. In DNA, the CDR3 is TGTGCCAGCAGCGCCCGGAACATCCTATCGACCACAGATACGCAGTATTTT.

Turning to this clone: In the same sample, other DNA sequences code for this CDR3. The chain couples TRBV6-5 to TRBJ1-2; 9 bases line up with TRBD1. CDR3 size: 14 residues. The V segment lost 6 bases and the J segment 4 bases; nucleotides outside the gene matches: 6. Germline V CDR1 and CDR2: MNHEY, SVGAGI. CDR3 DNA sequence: TGTGCCAGCAGAGGTACAGGGGGCCTCTATGGCTACACCTTC. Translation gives CASRGTGGLYGYTF.

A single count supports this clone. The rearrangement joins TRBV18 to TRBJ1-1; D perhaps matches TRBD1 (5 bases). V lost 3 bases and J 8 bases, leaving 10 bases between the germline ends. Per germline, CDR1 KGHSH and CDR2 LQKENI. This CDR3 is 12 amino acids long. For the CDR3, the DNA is TGTGCCAGCTCACCCCTTCAGGGAGAAGCTTTCTTT. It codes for CASSPLQGEAFF.

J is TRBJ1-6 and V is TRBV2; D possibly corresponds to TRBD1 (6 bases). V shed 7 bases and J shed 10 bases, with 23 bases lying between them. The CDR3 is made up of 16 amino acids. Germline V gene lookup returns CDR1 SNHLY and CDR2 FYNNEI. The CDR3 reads CASTSPDGRGQSPLHF. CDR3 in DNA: TGTGCCAGCACCAGCCCGGACGGACGGGGGCAATCACCCCTCCACTTT.

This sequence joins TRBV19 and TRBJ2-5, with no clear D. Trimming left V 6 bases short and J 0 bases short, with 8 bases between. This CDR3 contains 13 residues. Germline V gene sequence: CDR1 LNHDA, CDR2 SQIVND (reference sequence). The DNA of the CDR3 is TGTGCCAGTAGAGAGGCAGACCAAGAGACCCAGTACTTC. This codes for CASREADQETQYF. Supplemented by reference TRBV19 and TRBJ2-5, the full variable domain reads DGGITQSPKYLFRKEGQNVTLSCEQNLNHDAMYWYRQDPGQGLRLIYYSQIVNDFQKGDIAEGYSVSREKKESFPLTVTSAQKNPTAFYLCASREADQETQYFGPGTRLLVL.

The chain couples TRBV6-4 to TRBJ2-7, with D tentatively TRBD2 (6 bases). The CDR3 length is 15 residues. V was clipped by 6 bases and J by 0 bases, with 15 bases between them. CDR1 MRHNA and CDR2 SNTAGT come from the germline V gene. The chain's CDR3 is CASRDKRVVSYEQYF. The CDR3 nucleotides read TGTGCCAGCAGGGATAAGCGGGTGGTCTCCTACGAGCAGTACTTC.

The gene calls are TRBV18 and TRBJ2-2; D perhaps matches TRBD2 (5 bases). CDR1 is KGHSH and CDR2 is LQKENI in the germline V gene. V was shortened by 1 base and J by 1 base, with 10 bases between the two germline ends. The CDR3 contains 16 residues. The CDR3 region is CASSPRSGRNTGELFF. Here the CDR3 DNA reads TGTGCCAGCTCACCACGAAGCGGACGGAACACCGGGGAGCTGTTTTTT.

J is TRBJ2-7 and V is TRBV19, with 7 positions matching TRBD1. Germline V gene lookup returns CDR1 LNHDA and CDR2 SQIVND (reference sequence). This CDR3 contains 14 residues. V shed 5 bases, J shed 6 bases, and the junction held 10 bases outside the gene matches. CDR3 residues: CASSPMTGSSEQYF. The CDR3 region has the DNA TGTGCCAGTAGTCCAATGACAGGGTCGTCCGAGCAGTACTTC.

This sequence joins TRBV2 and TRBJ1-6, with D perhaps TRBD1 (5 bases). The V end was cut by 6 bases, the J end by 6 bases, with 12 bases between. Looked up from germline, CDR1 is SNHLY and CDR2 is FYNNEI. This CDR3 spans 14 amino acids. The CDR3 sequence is CASSLQGFNSPLHF. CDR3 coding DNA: TGTGCCAGCAGCCTCCAGGGTTTTAATTCACCCCTCCACTTT.

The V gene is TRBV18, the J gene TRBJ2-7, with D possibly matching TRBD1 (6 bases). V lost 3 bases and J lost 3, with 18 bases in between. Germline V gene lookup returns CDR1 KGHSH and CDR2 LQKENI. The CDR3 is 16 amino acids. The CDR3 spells CASSPLHRQGGYEQYF. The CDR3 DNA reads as TGTGCCAGCTCACCCCTACACAGACAAGGGGGCTACGAGCAGTACTTC.

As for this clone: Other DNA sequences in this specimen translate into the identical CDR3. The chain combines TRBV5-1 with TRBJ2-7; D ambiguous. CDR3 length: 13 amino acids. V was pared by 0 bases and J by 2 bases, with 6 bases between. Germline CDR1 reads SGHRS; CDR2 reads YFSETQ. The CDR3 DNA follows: TGCGCCAGCAGCTTGGACAGTACCTACGAGCAGTACTTC. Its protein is CASSLDSTYEQYF.

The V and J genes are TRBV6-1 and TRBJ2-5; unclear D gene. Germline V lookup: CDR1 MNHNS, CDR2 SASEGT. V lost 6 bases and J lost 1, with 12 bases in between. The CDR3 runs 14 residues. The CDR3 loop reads CASRLDFLQETQYF. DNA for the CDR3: TGTGCCAGCAGATTAGACTTCCTCCAAGAGACCCAGTACTTC.